This entry is about one T cell receptor (beta chain). Its specificity is not known. These data belong to a study of post-analysis software for immune sequencing data. General study findings and limits: Controls significantly exceeded multiple sclerosis patients in normalized Chao1 diversity.

Unique molecular identifiers tagged the TCR beta cDNA libraries. Each CDR3 protein is one row after TCRdb ran MiXCR on the PCR reads. Seen here are approximately 180,000 distinct CDR3 sequences, 30% observed once, and the top ten hold approximately 1.5%. The receptor was derived from a girl aged 5-17 years with multiple sclerosis. The sequenced sample consisted of blood.

The CDR3 DNA reads TGTGCCAGCAGAAGGACAGGGTTTGAAAAACTGTTTTTT. As protein: CASRRTGFEKLFF. V gene TRBV28 combines with J gene TRBJ1-4, with 8 bases identical to TRBD1. This CDR3 contains 13 residues. The junction had 4 bases not matched to a gene; V was cut back by 6 bases and J by 7 bases. The germline V gene encodes CDR1 MDHEN and CDR2 SYDVKM. The full variable domain, with the rest looked up from reference TRBV28 and TRBJ1-4, is DVKVTQSSRYLVKRTGEKVFLECVQDMDHENMFWYRQDPGLGLRLIYFSYDVKMKEKGDIPEGYSVSREKKERFSLILESASTNQTSMYLCASRRTGFEKLFFGSGTQLSVL.